This passage covers 30 T cell receptor beta chains from one sample sequenced in a study of identical twins (dated by TCRdb to 2016 to 2017). To prepare the library, 5' RACE was applied. Sequencing took place on an Illumina HiSeq 2000. TCRdb handled the public reads itself, with Q25 trimming in fastp and clone calling in MiXCR, and kept productive beta chains. Each entry merges the rows of one CDR3 protein and shows their most common DNA and genes. This sample comprises under 900,000 distinct CDR3 sequences, about 12% of them detected only once. Clones ranked in the top ten supply about 1.6% of the sample. Another study also made use of these data, one on yellow fever vaccine responses in identical twins.

Sequencing was done on a sample of PBMCs. Receptors originate from a young woman in good health.

CDR3: CASSFFDKNTEAFF. Written as DNA, the CDR3 is TGTGCCAGCAGTTTTTTTGACAAGAACACTGAAGCTTTCTTT. This chain links TRBV7-9 with TRBJ1-1; D unclear. This CDR3 region has 14 residues. Trimming cost V 6 bases and J 1 base, with 12 bases left between them. Germline CDR1 is SEHNR and CDR2 is FQNEAQ (reference sequence). The full variable domain, rest sourced from reference TRBV7-9 and TRBJ1-1, is DTGVSQNPRHKITKRGQNVTFRCDPISEHNRLYWYRQTLGQGPEFLTYFQNEAQLEKSRLLSDRFSAERPKGSFSTLEIQRTEQGDSAMYLCASSFFDKNTEAFFGQGTRLTVV.

This clonotype was detected only a few times. This chain links TRBV2 with TRBJ1-5, with unresolved D. Per the germline V gene, CDR1 is SNHLY and CDR2 is FYNNEI. This CDR3 is built from 14 residues. The V end lost 7 bases, the J end lost 0 bases, and 10 bases lay between the germline ends. CDR3 DNA: TGTGCCAGCACTTTCAGCGATAGCAATCAGCCCCAGCATTTT. Protein sequence: CASTFSDSNQPQHF. Looking up the rest from reference TRBV2 and TRBJ1-5 gives the full variable domain: EPEVTQTPSHQVTQMGQEVILRCVPISNHLYFYWYRQILGQKVEFLVSFYNNEISEKSEIFDDQFSVERPDGSNFTLKIRSTKLEDSAMYFCASTFSDSNQPQHFGDGTRLSIL.

This clonotype was counted between two and nine times. The V call is TRBV12-3 or TRBV12-4, the J call TRBJ2-1; 10 bases line up with TRBD2. The CDR3 extends over 15 amino acids. Trimming took 7 bases from V and 10 from J; bases not matched to a gene: 13. CDR3 nucleotide sequence: TGTGCCAGCAATCTTCTAGCGGGAGTAGGCAAGGAGCAGTTCTTC. It codes for CASNLLAGVGKEQFF.

This clonotype has a handful of counts. This sequence joins TRBV2 and TRBJ2-1, with 7 bases fitting TRBD1. V dropped 6 bases and J dropped 3; count of bases not matched to a gene: 5. CDR1 is SNHLY and CDR2 is FYNNEI in the germline V gene. CDR3 size: 14 residues. The chain's CDR3 is CASRVGQIYNEQFF. For the CDR3, the DNA is TGTGCCAGCAGGGTGGGACAGATCTACAATGAGCAGTTCTTC.

This clonotype was counted between two and nine times. The chain links TRBV6-1 to TRBJ1-5; no clear D gene. The CDR3 contains 15 residues. Germline CDR1 is MNHNS and CDR2 is SASEGT. The V and J ends lost 4 bases and 1 base respectively, with 11 bases between them. CDR3 loop: CASSGRLGSNQPQHF. The CDR3 DNA sequence: TGTGCCAGCAGTGGACGCCTGGGCAGCAATCAGCCCCAGCATTTT.

This clonotype was seen only a few times. This chain uses TRBV2 with TRBJ2-1; D remains unclear. Germline loops: CDR1 SNHLY, CDR2 FYNNEI. V was clipped by 3 bases and J by 5 bases, with 5 bases between them. This CDR3 has 12 residues. The CDR3 DNA reads as TGTGCCAGCAGTGACTACAACAATGAGCAGTTCTTC. Translation gives CASSDYNNEQFF.

The chain is built from TRBV18 and TRBJ2-5; no clear D gene. V lost 3 bases and J 1 base, leaving 9 bases between the germline ends. Germline CDR1 is KGHSH and CDR2 is LQKENI. This CDR3 region has 14 residues. CDR3 bases: TGTGCCAGCTCACCCCGACGGCTCCAAGAGACCCAGTACTTC. Its translation: CASSPRRLQETQYF.

In this sample, this clonotype turned up a few times. This chain connects TRBV29-1 to TRBJ2-2; possible D gene TRBD1, 5 bases. With 6 bases removed from V and 2 bases from J, the gap between germline ends came to 10 bases. CDR1 and CDR2 from the germline V gene are SQVTM and ANQGSEA. CDR3 length equals 13 residues. CDR3 nucleotide sequence: TGCAGCGTCTTGACAGTAAACACCGGGGAGCTGTTTTTT. Translation gives CSVLTVNTGELFF.

This clonotype showed up many times. The chain has TRBV27 and TRBJ1-4; D perhaps matches TRBD1 (6 bases). Germline loops: CDR1 MNHEY, CDR2 SMNVEV (reference sequence). This CDR3 is built from 14 residues. V dropped 2 bases and J dropped 8 bases, with 12 bases sitting between them. Here the CDR3 reads CASSLRGRSEKLFF. CDR3 in DNA: TGTGCCAGCAGTTTACGGGGGCGTAGCGAAAAACTGTTTTTT.

This clonotype was observed at least ten times. The chain carries TRBV5-1 and TRBJ2-7; the match to TRBD1 covers 12 bases. Germline CDR1 and CDR2: SGHRS and YFSETQ. The CDR3 consists of 16 residues. The V and J ends lost 0 bases and 4 bases, in that order; junction bases with no gene match: 5. The CDR3 DNA sequence: TGCGCCAGCAGCTTGGCCTCGGGACAGGGGGCTTACGAGCAGTACTTC. As protein: CASSLASGQGAYEQYF. The full variable domain, completed using reference TRBV5-1 and TRBJ2-7, is KAGVTQTPRYLIKTRGQQVTLSCSPISGHRSVSWYQQTPGQGLQFLFEYFSETQRNKGNFPGRFSGRQFSNSRSEMNVSTLELGDSALYLCASSLASGQGAYEQYFGPGTRLTVT.

This clonotype was detected only a few times. The V call is TRBV29-1, the J call TRBJ2-5; D is possibly TRBD1 (6 bases). CDR1 and CDR2 from the germline V gene are SQVTM and ANQGSEA. The ends were cut back, 6 bases at V and 1 base at J, with 15 bases in the middle. This CDR3 contains 14 residues. The CDR3 reads CSVPRDIVQETQYF. The CDR3 DNA reads TGCAGCGTGCCCCGGGACATCGTCCAAGAGACCCAGTACTTC.

This clonotype turned up a few times. The rearrangement uses TRBV18 and TRBJ2-5; TRBD2 matches 9 bases. V dropped 3 bases and J dropped 1; count of bases not matched to a gene: 6. Germline loops: CDR1 KGHSH, CDR2 LQKENI. The CDR3 totals 16 residues. This CDR3 reads CASSPSLAGLQETQYF. The CDR3 nucleotides are TGTGCCAGCTCACCGTCGCTAGCGGGGCTCCAAGAGACCCAGTACTTC.

This clonotype was observed a handful of times. The rearrangement links TRBV10-3 to TRBJ2-5; the D gene is possibly TRBD1 (5 bases). Looked up from germline, CDR1 is ENHRY and CDR2 is SYGVKD. V lost 10 bases, J lost 0 bases, and 12 bases lay in between. The CDR3 has 13 amino acids. CDR3 sequence reads: CATKTAYQETQYF. The CDR3 DNA is TGTGCCACCAAGACAGCGTACCAAGAGACCCAGTACTTC.

V usage is TRBV10-3 and J usage is TRBJ2-1; 9 nucleotides match TRBD2. The CDR3 is 17 residues long. The ends lost 8 bases at V and 0 bases at J; junction bases unmatched: 11. Germline assignment: CDR1 ENHRY and CDR2 SYGVKD. In DNA form, the CDR3 reads TGTGCCATCTGCCCGGATAGCGGGAGTAACTCCTACAATGAGCAGTTCTTC. It specifies CAICPDSGSNSYNEQFF.

This clonotype was found a few times. This chain uses TRBV6-6 with TRBJ1-6; D is uncertain. From germline, CDR1 is MNHNY and CDR2 SVGAGI (reference sequence). The CDR3 has 13 amino acids. Trimming left V 3 bases short and J 7 bases short, with 7 bases between. CDR3 sequence reads: CASSYYLNSPLHF. In DNA, the CDR3 is TGTGCCAGCAGTTATTATCTAAATTCACCCCTCCACTTT.

In this sample, this clonotype turned up a few times. The rearrangement joins TRBV20-1 to TRBJ2-5, with 8 positions matching TRBD2. The junction had 8 bases not matched to a gene; V was cut back by 0 bases and J by 5 bases. CDR3 length: 15 residues. The germline gives CDR1 DFQATT, CDR2 SNEGSKA (reference sequence). The CDR3, as DNA: TGCAGTGCTAGAGACGGCCGGGGGGGCCTCGAGACCCAGTACTTC. This sequence encodes CSARDGRGGLETQYF.

This clonotype was detected ten times or more. The rearrangement links TRBV20-1 to TRBJ1-5; 8 nucleotides line up with TRBD1. The trim removed 5 bases at V and 11 bases at J, leaving 11 bases unmatched. CDR3 length equals 13 residues. CDR1 is DFQATT, CDR2 SNEGSKA, per germline (reference sequence). CDR3 sequence reads: CSAATGGALTQHF. In DNA, the CDR3 is TGCAGTGCTGCAACAGGGGGAGCTTTGACCCAGCATTTT.

This clonotype was seen many times. J is TRBJ2-5 and V is TRBV4-1; D not certain. V lost 0 bases and J 9 bases, leaving 11 bases between the germline ends. The CDR3 loop spans 13 amino acids. CDR1 is MGHRA and CDR2 is YSYEKL in the germline V gene. CDR3 residues: CASSQEGNLAQYF. The DNA of the CDR3 is TGCGCCAGCAGCCAAGAGGGAAATTTGGCCCAGTACTTC.

This clonotype was counted between two and nine times. The gene calls are TRBV10-3 and TRBJ2-1; D not certain. Germline assignment: CDR1 ENHRY and CDR2 SYGVKD. With 6 bases removed from V and 0 bases from J, the gap between germline ends came to 18 bases. The CDR3 length is 17 residues. This chain's CDR3 is CAISPEVGKSSYNEQFF. The CDR3 coding sequence is TGTGCCATCAGCCCAGAGGTTGGGAAAAGCTCCTACAATGAGCAGTTCTTC.

As DNA, the CDR3 is TGCAGTGCTAGAGATTCGGGGGTATCCACCGGGGAGCTGTTTTTT. Amino acids: CSARDSGVSTGELFF. This chain connects TRBV20-1 to TRBJ2-2, with a possible D match to TRBD2 (6 bases). CDR3 length: 15 residues. Germline loops: CDR1 DFQATT, CDR2 SNEGSKA (reference sequence). V was shortened by 0 bases and J by 4 bases, with 12 bases between the two germline ends.

Ten or more counts support this clonotype. The chain carries TRBV10-2 and TRBJ2-5; a possible D gene is TRBD1 (5 bases). The V end was cut by 4 bases, the J end by 5 bases, with 11 bases between. Looked up from germline, CDR1 is WSHSY and CDR2 is SAAADI. The CDR3 loop spans 13 amino acids. CDR3 in DNA: TGCGCCAGCAGTGGCGTAGCAGGGGAGACCCAGTACTTC. Its protein is CASSGVAGETQYF.

This clonotype has more than one count but fewer than ten. This chain uses TRBV20-1 with TRBJ2-7; TRBD2 matches 9 bases. V was pared by 3 bases and J by 2 bases, with 8 bases of the junction left unmatched. CDR1 is DFQATT and CDR2 is SNEGSKA in the germline V gene (reference sequence). CDR3 length: 15 residues. CDR3 sequence reads: CSARASLAGPYEQYV. The CDR3 region has the DNA TGCAGTGCTAGGGCTAGCCTAGCGGGGCCCTACGAGCAGTACGTC.

V and J are TRBV2 and TRBJ2-5; D ambiguous. V lost 2 bases and J 2 bases, leaving 6 bases between the germline ends. The V gene's germline CDR1 is SNHLY and CDR2 FYNNEI. The CDR3 has 13 amino acids. CDR3 bases: TGTGCCAGCAGTGAATCTTCTCAAGAGACCCAGTACTTC. The encoded protein is CASSESSQETQYF.

The rearrangement links TRBV7-3 to TRBJ2-5, with 8 positions matching TRBD2. The CDR3 covers 15 residues. The germline V gene has CDR1 SGHTA and CDR2 FQGTGA. The V gene end was trimmed by 3 bases and the J gene end by 5 bases; junction bases not matched to a gene: 8. DNA of the CDR3: TGTGCCAGCAGCTTCACGGGGGGGATAGAGGAGACCCAGTACTTC. It codes for CASSFTGGIEETQYF.

This clonotype was detected only a few times. The germline gene is not matched at one end of the junction; a read error may be the cause. The chain employs TRBV9 and TRBJ2-2; 7 positions match TRBD1. This CDR3 region has 15 residues. The V gene's germline CDR1 is SGDLS and CDR2 YYNGEE. DNA for the CDR3: TGTGCCAGCAGCCCTGGACAGGCGAAAACCGGGGAGCTGTTTTTT. It specifies CASSPGQAKTGELFF.

The rearrangement uses TRBV12-3 or TRBV12-4 and TRBJ1-1; no clear D. V lost 6 bases and J lost 9, with 11 bases in between. There are 11 residues in the CDR3. The CDR3 DNA follows: TGTGCCAGCAGCCGAGGGTTCCAAGCTTTCTTT. Protein: CASSRGFQAFF.

This clonotype was counted between two and nine times. CDR3: CASSPGLAEKETQYF. The DNA for the CDR3 is TGTGCCAGCAGCCCAGGACTAGCCGAAAAAGAGACCCAGTACTTC. This rearrangement joins TRBV7-9 to TRBJ2-5; TRBD2 matches 8 bases. The CDR3 is 15 residues long. Germline V gene data show CDR1 as SEHNR and CDR2 as FQNEAQ (reference sequence). J was trimmed by 3 bases and V by 5 bases; bases with no gene match: 8.

This rearrangement joins TRBV25-1 to TRBJ1-6; D ambiguous. Trimming took 8 bases from V and 7 from J, leaving 12 bases between them. The CDR3 length is 13 residues. Germline assignment: CDR1 MGHDK and CDR2 SYGVNS. CDR3 amino acids: CASHPERNSPLHF. The CDR3 DNA is TGTGCCAGCCATCCGGAAAGGAATTCACCCCTCCACTTT.

CDR3 loop: CASSLRTGHGYTF. The DNA for the CDR3 is TGTGCCAGCAGTCTCAGGACAGGGCATGGCTACACCTTC. The chain has TRBV12-3 or TRBV12-4 and TRBJ1-2, with 8 bases fitting TRBD1. The V gene end was trimmed by 5 bases and the J gene end by 6 bases; junction bases not matched to a gene: 5. The CDR3 has 13 amino acids.

This clonotype was recorded a few times. This CDR3 reads CSARDLGLWMGPLHF. The CDR3 DNA is TGCAGTGCTAGAGATCTCGGACTGTGGATGGGACCCCTCCACTTT. The chain combines TRBV20-1 with TRBJ1-6; no firm D call. The V end lost 0 bases, the J end lost 12 bases, and 18 bases lay between the germline ends. The length of the CDR3 is 15 residues. From germline, CDR1 is DFQATT and CDR2 SNEGSKA (reference sequence).